This TCR beta chain was sequenced during a study of cytomegalovirus exposure and HLA in healthy donors. Germline V lookup: CDR1 MNHEY, CDR2 SVGAGI. Unmatched junction bases numbered 6, after V lost 2 bases and J lost 6 bases. There are 15 residues in the CDR3. The PCR employed 60 Vbeta primers together with 13 Jbeta primers. Measured with immunoSEQ multiplex PCR; TCRdb has only the in-frame clones, and not every one. The table records 190,000 or so clones, 75% to 90% of them present only once. For this clone: As yet, its antigen is unknown.

Study-level points and caveats: Cytomegalovirus-associated status was assigned to 150 or so TCR beta chains.

The sequenced sample was PBMCs. The chain couples TRBV6-5 to TRBJ1-4; 7 bases match TRBD1. The origin of this receptor is a middle-aged man in good health and CMV-seronegative. The CDR3 coding sequence is TGTGCCAGCAGTTACACGGGAGACAGGGATGAAAAACTGTTTTTT. The encoded protein is CASSYTGDRDEKLFF.